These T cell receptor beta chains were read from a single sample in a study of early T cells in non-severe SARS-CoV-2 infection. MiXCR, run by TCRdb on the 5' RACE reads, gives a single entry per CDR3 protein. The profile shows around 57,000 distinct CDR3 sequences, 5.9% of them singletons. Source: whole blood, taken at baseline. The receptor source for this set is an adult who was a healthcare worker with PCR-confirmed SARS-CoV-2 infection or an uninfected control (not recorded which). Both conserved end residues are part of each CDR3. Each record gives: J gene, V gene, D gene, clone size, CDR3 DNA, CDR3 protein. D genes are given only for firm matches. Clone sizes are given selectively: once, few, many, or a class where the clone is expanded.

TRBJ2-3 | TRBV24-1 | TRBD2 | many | TGTGCCACCAGTGATTCTACTAGCGGGAGGGTCCCGATCCCGGGCACAGATACGCAGTATTTT | CATSDSTSGRVPIPGTDTQYF
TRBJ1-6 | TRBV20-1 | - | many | TGCAGTGCTAGAGATTCCGGGACACACTCCTATAATTCACCCCTCCACTTT | CSARDSGTHSYNSPLHF
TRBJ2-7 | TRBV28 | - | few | TGTGCCAGCAGGCCTCAGGGATCCTACGAGCAGTACTTC | CASRPQGSYEQYF
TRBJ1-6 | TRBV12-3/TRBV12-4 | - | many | TGTGCCAGCAGTTACGAGAATTCACCCCTCCACTTT | CASSYENSPLHF
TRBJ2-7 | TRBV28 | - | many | TGTGCCACCAAGAGGGCGGCCTACGAGCAGTACTTC | CATKRAAYEQYF
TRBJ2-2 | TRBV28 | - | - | TGTGCCAGCAGCAGCACGATCGCGAACACCGGGGAGCTGTTTTTT | CASSSTIANTGELFF
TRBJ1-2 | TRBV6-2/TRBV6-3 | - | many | TGTGCCAGCAGTGCCGGACCCAACTACTATGTGGGCTACACCTTC | CASSAGPNYYVGYTF
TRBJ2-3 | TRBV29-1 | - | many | TGCAGCGTTCGGGACGGCACAGATACGCAGTATTTT | CSVRDGTDTQYF
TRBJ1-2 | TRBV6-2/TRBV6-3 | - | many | TGTGCCAGCACCCCAATGGAGGGATTTTATGGCTACACCTTC | CASTPMEGFYGYTF
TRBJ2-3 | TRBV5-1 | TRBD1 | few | TGCGCCACTAGCCAGGACAGGCCCACAGATACGCAGTATTTT | CATSQDRPTDTQYF
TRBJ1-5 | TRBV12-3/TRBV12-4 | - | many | TGTGCCAGCAGCCACGGGACTGCGGGGGGTCAGCCCCAGCATTTT | CASSHGTAGGQPQHF
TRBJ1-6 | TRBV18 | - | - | TGTGCCAGCTCACCATCTCCCGAATCACCCCTCCACTTT | CASSPSPESPLHF
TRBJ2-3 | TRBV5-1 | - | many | TGCGCCAGCACCCTGACGGGGTCCCAAAGCACAGATACGCAGTATTTT | CASTLTGSQSTDTQYF
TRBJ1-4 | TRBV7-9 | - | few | TGTGCCAGCAGCTTAGTGGGCCGCCATTCTCTTGATGAGGGACTGTTTTTT | CASSLVGRHSLDEGLFF
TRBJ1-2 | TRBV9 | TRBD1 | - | TGTGCCAGTGCGACAGGGACTAACTATGGCTACACCTTC | CASATGTNYGYTF
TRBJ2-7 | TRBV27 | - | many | TGTGCCAGCAGCCCCGGTAGCCTCACCTACGAGCAGTACTTC | CASSPGSLTYEQYF
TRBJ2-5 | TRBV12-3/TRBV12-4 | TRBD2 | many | TGTGCCAGCAGTCGGACTAGCGGGACCCCTAAAGCGGAGACCCAGTACTTC | CASSRTSGTPKAETQYF
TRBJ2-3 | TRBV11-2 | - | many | TGTGCCAGCAGCTTAGGGTACGGGGGAGGAACCCCGGATACGCAGTATTTT | CASSLGYGGGTPDTQYF
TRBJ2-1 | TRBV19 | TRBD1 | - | TGTGCCAGTACCGCAAGCCACAGGGGCTCCTACAATGAGCAGTTCTTC | CASTASHRGSYNEQFF
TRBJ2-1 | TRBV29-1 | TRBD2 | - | TGCAGCGCTGGGGACGACCCCGGGACTAGCGGAAACTACAATGAGCAGTTCTTC | CSAGDDPGTSGNYNEQFF